This TCR beta chain originates from a study of T cells after yellow fever vaccination (dated by TCRdb to between 2018 and 2020). For the wider study: The SMART-Seq v4 Ultra Low Input RNA kit was used to prepare libraries from fractions with low cell numbers. To follow T-cell clones before and after both primary and booster YFV17D yellow fever vaccination, bulk TCR alpha and beta repertoires underwent longitudinal sequencing. Two healthy male donors, one aged 18 to 30 and one aged 30 to 40 years, made up the cohort. Blood was collected at multiple timepoints before and after primary and secondary immunization, and bulk PBMC replicates and cell subsets were isolated. Here is what the overall study found, with its caveats: The secondary T-cell response was weaker than the primary response but faster, peaking on day 5 instead of day 15. After the booster, most of the clones that had expanded following primary vaccination were detected again (around 97% of CD4 and 88% of CD8), which suggests that memory was broadly maintained. The study included only two donors, which limits how far the findings can be generalized. A small fraction of clonotypes appeared in both the CD4 and CD8 compartments, likely as a result of convergent recombination. Because abundant contaminating clonotypes from the bulk population could be contained in FACS-sorted repertoires, computational filtering was required.

Of note for this clonotype: Its antigen specificity is not known. It has no much larger one-base neighbor in the sample; base qualities were not kept.

Explained via the paper, the treatment or condition label denotes: live attenuated yellow fever vaccine strain. At each blood-draw timepoint, two biological replicates of bulk PBMCs were obtained. PBMCs were isolated from peripheral blood using a standard Ficoll-Paque protocol. TriZol was used to extract RNA from bulk PBMCs, CD4 and CD8 fractions, and dextramer-positive and dextramer-negative fractions. TCR cDNA was made using 5'RACE template switching, a step that added a universal primer site and unique molecular identifiers. Priming of cDNA synthesis was performed from both the TCR alpha and TCR beta constant segments. Library amplification involved two PCR steps, and the second step added sample barcodes and sequencing adapters. Sequencing of libraries was done on Illumina HiSeq 2500 (2x100 bp) or NovaSeq (2x150 bp). Per the authors' processing: MIGEC was used to demultiplex reads and collapse the reads into UMI consensus sequences, and MiXCR was used for V(D)J alignment. Vaccine-responding clonotypes were identified with edgeR using replicate PBMC samples, with FDR below 0.01 and a log2 fold change above 5 up to day 15 being required. CD4 or CD8 identity was assigned to each bulk clonotype according to whether the clonotype was present at higher abundance in the sequenced CD4 repertoire or the sequenced CD8 repertoire. In-frame beta chains were kept once TCRdb had trimmed the public reads at Q25 with fastp and called clones with MiXCR. Each CDR3 protein gets just one entry, which takes the most common genes and DNA from the rows behind it. TCRdb, rather than the study authors, made the V and J calls. Counted in this sample were hundreds of thousands of distinct CDR3 sequences; 21% of them appeared once. The top ten clones comprise roughly a sixth of the sample.

V sheds 3 bases and J sheds 1 base, leaving 6 bases between their ends. As encoded in the germline V gene (reference sequence), CDR1 is LNHDA while CDR2 is SQIVND. The CDR3 contains 13 residues, cysteine and phenylalanine counted. The read is trimmed to its CDR3 DNA, 39 bases read in frame from base 1. The specimen was PBMCs, collected about 21 days after the first yellow fever vaccination. The V gene is TRBV19 and the J gene is TRBJ1-1, with an unclear D gene assignment. The sequence derives from a man between 18 and 35 years old who received the YFV17D yellow fever vaccine. CDR3 loop: CASSIGENTEAFF. The DNA reads as follows: TGTGCCAGTAGTATTGGGGAGAACACTGAAGCTTTCTTT. Extended through the reference TRBV19 and TRBJ1-1 proteins, this CDR3 yields the full variable domain: DGGITQSPKYLFRKEGQNVTLSCEQNLNHDAMYWYRQDPGQGLRLIYYSQIVNDFQKGDIAEGYSVSREKKESFPLTVTSAQKNPTAFYLCASSIGENTEAFFGQGTRLTVV.